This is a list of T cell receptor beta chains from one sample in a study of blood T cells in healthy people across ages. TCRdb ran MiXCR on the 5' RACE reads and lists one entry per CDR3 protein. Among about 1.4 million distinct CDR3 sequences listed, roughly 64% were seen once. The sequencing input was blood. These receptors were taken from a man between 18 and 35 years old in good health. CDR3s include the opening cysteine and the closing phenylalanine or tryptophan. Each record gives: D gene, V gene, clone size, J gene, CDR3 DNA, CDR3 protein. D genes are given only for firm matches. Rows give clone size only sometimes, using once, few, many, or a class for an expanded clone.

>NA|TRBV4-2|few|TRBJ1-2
TGTGCCAGCAGCCAAGATACAGGTTCGGGTGGCTATACCTTC
CASSQDTGSGGYTF
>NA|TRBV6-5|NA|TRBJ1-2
TGTGCCAGCAGCCTGGGGAGGGAAAGCTATGGCTACACCTTC
CASSLGRESYGYTF
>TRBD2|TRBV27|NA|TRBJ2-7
TGTGCCAGCAGCCCTCGAGCGGGAGGGCCCCCACACGAGCAGTACTTC
CASSPRAGGPPHEQYF
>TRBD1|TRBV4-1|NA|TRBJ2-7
TGCGCCAGCAGCCATTCGGGACAGGGATACGAGCAGTACTTC
CASSHSGQGYEQYF
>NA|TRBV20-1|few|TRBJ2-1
TGCAGTGCTAGGGGCGGATACTACAATGAGCAGTTCTTC
CSARGGYYNEQFF
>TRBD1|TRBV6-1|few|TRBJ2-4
TGTGCCAGCAGTACCTTATGGACAGGGGAAGGCAAAAACATTCAGTACTTC
CASSTLWTGEGKNIQYF
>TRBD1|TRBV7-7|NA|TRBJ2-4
TGTGCTAGCAGCTTGGAGCTGAGAGACAGGGCTAAGGAGGAGTACTTC
CASSLELRDRAKEEYF
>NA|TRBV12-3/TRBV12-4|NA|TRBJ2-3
TGTGCCAGCAGTAACAGGACAGTGCGCACAGATACGCAGTATTTT
CASSNRTVRTDTQYF
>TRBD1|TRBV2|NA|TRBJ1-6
TGTGCCAGCAGACCCGGGACAGGGGTCGGTTCACCCCTCCACTTT
CASRPGTGVGSPLHF
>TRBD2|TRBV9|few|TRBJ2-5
TGTGCCAGCAGCGTAGGAGGGACTAGCACAGAGACCCAGTACTTC
CASSVGGTSTETQYF
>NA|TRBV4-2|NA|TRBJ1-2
TGTGCCAGCAGCCCCGGAGACAGCGACTATGGCTACACCTTC
CASSPGDSDYGYTF
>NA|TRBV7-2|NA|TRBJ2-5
TGTGCCAGCAGCCAAAACGGGGGAGAGACCCAGTACTTC
CASSQNGGETQYF
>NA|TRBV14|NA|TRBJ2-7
TGTGCCAGAACGGACGGTGTCTCCTACGGGCAGTACTTC
CARTDGVSYGQYF
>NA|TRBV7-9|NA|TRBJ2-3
TGTGCCAGCAGACTCAAGGCCCGCACAGATACGCAGTATTTT
CASRLKARTDTQYF
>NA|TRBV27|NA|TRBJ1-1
TGTGCCAGCTCGCCGTCGTGGGGTGGGCACACTGAAGCTTTCTTT
CASSPSWGGHTEAFF
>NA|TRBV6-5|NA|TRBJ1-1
TGTGCCAGCAGCCCTAAGGGCGGGGGAGGCACTGAAGCTTTCTTT
CASSPKGGGGTEAFF
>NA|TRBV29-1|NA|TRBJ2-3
TGCAGCGTTGAAGAATCGAGGGATACGCAGTATTTT
CSVEESRDTQYF
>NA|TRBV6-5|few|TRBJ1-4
TGTGCCAGCAGTTACGCGACAGGAGTAGAGGAAAAACTGTTTTTT
CASSYATGVEEKLFF
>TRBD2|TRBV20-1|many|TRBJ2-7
TGCAGTGCTAGAGACACTAGCGGAACCTACGAGCAGTACTTC
CSARDTSGTYEQYF
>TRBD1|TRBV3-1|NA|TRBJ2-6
TGTGCCAGCAGCCTGGACAGGCTTGACTATGCTTACTCTGGGGCCAACGTCCTGACTTTC
CASSLDRLDYAYSGANVLTF
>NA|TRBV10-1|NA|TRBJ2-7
TGCGCCAGCAGACGACTAGAGTCCGGGGACGAGCAGTACTTC
CASRRLESGDEQYF
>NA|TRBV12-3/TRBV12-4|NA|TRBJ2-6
TGTGCCAGCAGCCGTCTCTTAGGGAGACAGTTTAGCTCTGGGGCCAACGTCCTGACTTTC
CASSRLLGRQFSSGANVLTF
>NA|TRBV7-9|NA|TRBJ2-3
TGTGCCAGCAGCTTATATTCGGGCAGGTCAAACTCACTTACGCAGTATTTT
CASSLYSGRSNSLTQYF
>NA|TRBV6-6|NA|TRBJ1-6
TGTGCCAGCAGTTACTCGAGGGAGGCGGATTCACCCCTCCACTTT
CASSYSREADSPLHF
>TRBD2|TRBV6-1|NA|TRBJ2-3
TGTGCCAGCACCCCGTCTCGGTATCAAGGACTAGCGGAGAGCACAGATACGCAGTATTTT
CASTPSRYQGLAESTDTQYF
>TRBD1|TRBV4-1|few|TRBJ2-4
TGCGCCAGCAGCCAAGCTGGGACAGGGAGGGGTTGGCAGTACTTC
CASSQAGTGRGWQYF
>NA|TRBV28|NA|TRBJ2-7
TGTGCCAGCAGTTTTATGGACAGAACCTACGAGCAGTACTTC
CASSFMDRTYEQYF
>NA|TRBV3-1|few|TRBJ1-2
TGTGCCAGCAGCCGTCAGGATGGCTACACCTTC
CASSRQDGYTF
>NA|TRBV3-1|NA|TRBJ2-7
TGTACCAGCAGCCCGACTACGCTTACCCACAATGAGCAGTACTTC
CTSSPTTLTHNEQYF
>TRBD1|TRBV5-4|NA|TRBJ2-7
TGTGCCAGCAGCAAAGGGGGCCGCTACGAGCAGTACTTC
CASSKGGRYEQYF
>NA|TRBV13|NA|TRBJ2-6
TGTGCCAGCACCCCAGTTAGGGCTGGTGAGGCCAACGTCCTGACTTTC
CASTPVRAGEANVLTF
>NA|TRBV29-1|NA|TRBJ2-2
TGCAGCGCCTGGACTATAAACACCGGGGAGCTGTTTTTT
CSAWTINTGELFF
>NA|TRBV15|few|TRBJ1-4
TGTGCCACCAGCAGAGACAGGGGAGGAGGAGAAAAACTGTTTTTT
CATSRDRGGGEKLFF
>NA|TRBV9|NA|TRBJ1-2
TGTGCCAGCAGGACAGTAATCGGCGGCTACACCTTC
CASRTVIGGYTF
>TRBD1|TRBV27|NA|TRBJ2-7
TGTGCCAGCAGTTCGGGACAGGGTGTAGTCTACGAGCAGTACTTC
CASSSGQGVVYEQYF
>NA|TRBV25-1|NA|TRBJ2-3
TGTGCCAGCAGTGAGCCGGTCGGGGCGAGCACAGATACGCAGTATTTT
CASSEPVGASTDTQYF
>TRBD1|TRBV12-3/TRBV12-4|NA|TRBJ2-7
TGTGCCAGCAGACCGGGACAGGGGCCTCGGGAGCAGTACTTC
CASRPGQGPREQYF
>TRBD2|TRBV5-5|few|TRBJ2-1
TGTGCCAGCAGCTTGTATGCGGGACTAGTTCCCTACAATGAGCAGTTCTTC
CASSLYAGLVPYNEQFF
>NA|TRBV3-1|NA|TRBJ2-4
TGTGCCAGCAGCCAATTCCTTGGACCAGAGCAGTACTTC
CASSQFLGPEQYF
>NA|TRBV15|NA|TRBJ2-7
TGTGCCACCAGCAGAGAATTACAGGGCCTTTACGAGCAGTACTTC
CATSRELQGLYEQYF
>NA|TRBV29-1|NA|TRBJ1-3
TGCAGCGTTGCTCCGTATGATGGGGGCGCTTATGGAAACACCATATATTTT
CSVAPYDGGAYGNTIYF
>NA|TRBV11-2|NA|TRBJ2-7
TGTGCCAGCAGCTTCCACGTTAGGGAGCAGTACTTC
CASSFHVREQYF
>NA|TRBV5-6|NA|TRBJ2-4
TGTGCCAGCAGCTTGGCAAAGGGAGTAGCCAAAAACATTCAGTACTTC
CASSLAKGVAKNIQYF
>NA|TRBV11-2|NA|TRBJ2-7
TGTGCCAGCAGCTCCCTTCGTGAAGCACCCTACGAGCAGTACTTC
CASSSLREAPYEQYF
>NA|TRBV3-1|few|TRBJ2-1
TGTGCCAGCAGCCAAGACCCGCCGGGCGACAATGAGCAGTTCTTC
CASSQDPPGDNEQFF
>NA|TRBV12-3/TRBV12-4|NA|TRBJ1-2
TGTGCCAGTAGTTTAATCGGACTGTATGGCTACACCTTC
CASSLIGLYGYTF
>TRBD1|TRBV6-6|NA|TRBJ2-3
TGTGCCACCGCACAGGGGGGAGTAATCACAGATACGCAGTATTTT
CATAQGGVITDTQYF